One and the same sample provided the 7 T cell receptor beta chains below, sequenced in a study of T cell changes during pregnancy in multiple sclerosis. The repertoire was sequenced with immunoSEQ multiplex PCR; TCRdb's copy has only in-frame clones and lacks some. The data hold around 56,000 clones, with 70% to 90% observed a single time. The material was peripheral blood, obtained after pregnancy. These receptors were obtained from a female donor with multiple sclerosis, enrolled in a pregnancy study.

This clone has only one observation. The V call is TRBV19, the J call TRBJ1-1, with D maybe TRBD1 (6 bases). Trimming stripped 4 bases from V and 2 bases from J, with 17 bases between. The CDR3 has 16 residues. Germline CDR1 and CDR2: LNHDA and SQIVND (reference sequence). The CDR3 bases are TGTGCCAGTAGTAAACGCGTGGGGGCGCACAACACTGAAGCTTTCTTT. Its protein product is CASSKRVGAHNTEAFF.

J is TRBJ2-1 and V is TRBV4-2; 12 positions match TRBD2. This CDR3 has 19 residues. Germline assignment: CDR1 LGHNA and CDR2 YNFKEQ. Trimming cost V 1 base and J 8 bases; bases outside gene matches: 15. CDR3 bases: TGTGCCAGCAGCCAAGCTAGCGGGGGGGCCATTGGGGTCGGGGATGAGCAGTTCTTC. The encoded protein is CASSQASGGAIGVGDEQFF.

The rearrangement uses TRBV6-5 and TRBJ2-1, with a possible D match to TRBD1 (5 bases). The CDR3 spans 13 residues. V dropped 6 bases and J dropped 6 bases, with 12 bases sitting between them. Germline loops: CDR1 MNHEY, CDR2 SVGAGI. The CDR3 DNA is TGTGCCAGCAGCCCAATTGACAGCAATGAGCAGTTCTTC. It specifies CASSPIDSNEQFF.

This clone was recorded many times. This chain connects TRBV20-1 to TRBJ1-1; no firm D call. The CDR3 extends over 11 amino acids. Germline CDR1 DFQATT, CDR2 SNEGSKA (reference sequence). The V end was cut by 4 bases, the J end by 2 bases, with 5 bases between. The CDR3 sequence: CSANFNTEAFF. The CDR3 nucleotides are TGCAGTGCTAACTTCAACACTGAAGCTTTCTTT.

The chain is built from TRBV4-3 and TRBJ2-7, with 9 bases that match TRBD1. Germline CDR1 is LGHNA and CDR2 is YSLEER. V lost 4 bases to trimming and J lost 0 bases; unmatched junction nucleotides: 4. This CDR3 comprises 15 residues. CDR3 loop: CASSPGQGLSYEQYF. The CDR3, as DNA: TGCGCCAGCAGCCCCGGACAGGGGCTCTCCTACGAGCAGTACTTC.

This clone was detected only once. CDR3 bases: TGCGCCAGCAGCTCCGGAGACCAAGGAGAGACCCAGTACTTC. The encoded protein is CASSSGDQGETQYF. V usage is TRBV5-1 and J usage is TRBJ2-7, with unresolved D. The assigned J gene may be wrong: the sequence end matches TRBJ2-5 better. The CDR3 has 14 residues. Germline CDR1 SGHRS, CDR2 YFSETQ.

The chain recombines TRBV6-5 with TRBJ1-6; 9 bases are shared with TRBD1. This CDR3 spans 16 amino acids. The V gene's germline CDR1 is MNHEY and CDR2 SVGAGI. The V and J ends lost 0 bases and 9 bases, in that order; junction bases with no gene match: 6. Here the CDR3 DNA reads TGTGCCAGCAGTTACTCCAGGACAGGGGATAGTTCACCCCTCCACTTT. Translation: CASSYSRTGDSSPLHF.